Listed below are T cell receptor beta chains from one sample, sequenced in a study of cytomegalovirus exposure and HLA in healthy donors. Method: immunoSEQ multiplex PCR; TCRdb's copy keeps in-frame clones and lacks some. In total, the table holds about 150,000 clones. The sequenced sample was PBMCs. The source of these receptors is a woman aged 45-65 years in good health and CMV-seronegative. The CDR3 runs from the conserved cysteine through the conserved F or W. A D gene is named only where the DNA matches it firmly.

TGTGCCAGCAGTCAGGGGCCCGTCCACGAGCAGTACTTC | CASSQGPVHEQYF | NA | TRBJ2-7 | TRBV27
TGTGCCAGCAGCTCTGTGGGACTAGCGGGAGGGGATACGCAGTATTTT | CASSSVGLAGGDTQYF | NA | TRBJ2-3 | TRBV12-1
TGTGCCAGCTCACCGGACACCCAAGAGACCCAGTACTTC | CASSPDTQETQYF | NA | TRBJ2-5 | TRBV18
TGTGCCTGGAGTGGGGGGGACGGCAATCAGCCCCAGCATTTT | CAWSGGDGNQPQHF | NA | TRBJ1-5 | TRBV30
TGTGCCAGCAGCTTGCAGAACTCCTACGAGCAGTACTTC | CASSLQNSYEQYF | NA | TRBJ2-7 | TRBV5-6
TGTGCCAGCAGCGGGGGACAGGGGCGAGGTGGCTACACCTTC | CASSGGQGRGGYTF | TRBD1 | TRBJ1-2 | TRBV13
TGCGCCAGCAGCTTGGAGAGGCAAGAGACCCAGTACTTC | CASSLERQETQYF | NA | TRBJ2-5 | TRBV5-1
TGTGCCAGTAGTATAGGGGGACTAGCGGTTCAAGAGACCCAGTACTTC | CASSIGGLAVQETQYF | TRBD2 | TRBJ2-5 | TRBV19
TGTGCCAGCAGCTTGGTCGGGCCGGGGGAGACTGAAGCTTTCTTT | CASSLVGPGETEAFF | NA | TRBJ1-1 | TRBV5-6
TGTGCCAGCAGTAGCGGGGGGTTTCTGTCTGGGGCCAACGTCCTGACTTTC | CASSSGGFLSGANVLTF | TRBD2 | TRBJ2-6 | TRBV27
TGTGCCAGCAGCTTAGTCGTAGATACGCAGTATTTT | CASSLVVDTQYF | NA | TRBJ2-3 | TRBV7-2
TGCGCCAGCAGCACAGAGTCCTACGAGCAGTACTTC | CASSTESYEQYF | NA | TRBJ2-7 | TRBV5-1
TGTGCCAGTAGTAGGGTCGGGGGCTACAATGAGCAGTTCTTC | CASSRVGGYNEQFF | NA | TRBJ2-1 | TRBV19
TGTGCCAGCAGCTTCCCAGGGTCACTGAACTATGGCTACACCTTC | CASSFPGSLNYGYTF | NA | TRBJ1-2 | TRBV5-5
TGCGCCAGCAGCTTGGGCAGGGGACATTTGAACACTGAAGCTTTCTTT | CASSLGRGHLNTEAFF | NA | TRBJ1-1 | TRBV5-1
TGTGCCAGCAGCGTAGCCGGTAAGAGGGGCGGGAGAACATACAATGAGCAGTTCTTC | CASSVAGKRGGRTYNEQFF | TRBD2 | TRBJ2-1 | TRBV9
TGTGCCAGCAGCCCGCGGGACGCATTCTACGAGCAGTACTTC | CASSPRDAFYEQYF | NA | TRBJ2-7 | TRBV13
TGTGCCAGCAGCCCTCAGACAGGATGGAACTATGGCTACACCTTC | CASSPQTGWNYGYTF | NA | TRBJ1-2 | TRBV14
TGTGCCAGCAGCAGCGGGGCATGGAGGTCCGGGGAGCTGTTTTTT | CASSSGAWRSGELFF | TRBD2 | TRBJ2-2 | TRBV9
TGTGCCAGCAGTTTCGATGGGACAGACTACGAGCAGTACTTC | CASSFDGTDYEQYF | TRBD1 | TRBJ2-7 | TRBV28
TGCGCCAGCTCCTCTAGCGGGAGATTGTTCGAGCAGTACTTC | CASSSSGRLFEQYF | TRBD2 | TRBJ2-7 | TRBV10-2
TGTGCCAGTAGTACGACAGGGAGGACCGGGGAGCTGTTTTTT | CASSTTGRTGELFF | NA | TRBJ2-2 | TRBV19
TGTGCCAGCAGTCCGCAGGGTATCACCTACGAGCAGTACTTC | CASSPQGITYEQYF | NA | TRBJ2-7 | TRBV27
TGTGCCAGCAGCCCCGGGACAGGGCCCGCCTACGAGCAGTACTTC | CASSPGTGPAYEQYF | TRBD1 | TRBJ2-7 | TRBV7-2
TGTGCCAGCAGTTACTCGAACAGCTATGGCTACACCTTC | CASSYSNSYGYTF | NA | TRBJ1-2 | TRBV6-5
TGTGCCAGCAGCGCCATCGAAGGGACACGGGTTAAGCAGTACTTC | CASSAIEGTRVKQYF | NA | TRBJ2-7 | TRBV9
TGTGCCAGTAGTCTGGGTACGGGAAGCTCCTACAATGAGCAGTTCTTC | CASSLGTGSSYNEQFF | NA | TRBJ2-1 | TRBV19
TGTGCCAGTAGTATGGTGGCTAGCGGTAACAATGAGCAGTTCTTC | CASSMVASGNNEQFF | TRBD2 | TRBJ2-1 | TRBV19
TGTGCCAGCAGCTTACGAACGGGTTCTGGGGCCAACGTCCTGACTTTC | CASSLRTGSGANVLTF | NA | TRBJ2-6 | TRBV7-3
TGTGCCAGCAGTGGGTCCAGGGGCACAGATACGCAGTATTTT | CASSGSRGTDTQYF | NA | TRBJ2-3 | TRBV25-1
TGTGCCAGCAGCCTTGACAAAAGTCAGCCCCAGCATTTT | CASSLDKSQPQHF | NA | TRBJ1-5 | TRBV5-6
TGCGCCAGCAGCCAAGATCCGGGGGGCGTCAGCACAGATACGCAGTATTTT | CASSQDPGGVSTDTQYF | NA | TRBJ2-3 | TRBV4-1
TGTGCCAGCAGTGAAATTATTTCCGGGGAGCTGTTTTTT | CASSEIISGELFF | NA | TRBJ2-2 | TRBV6-1
TGTGCCAGCAGCTTAGCAGGACAGCCTAATACGCAGTATTTT | CASSLAGQPNTQYF | NA | TRBJ2-3 | TRBV7-9
TGTGCCAGCAGCCCCCCCGGCACTAGCGCCTTTAGCTCCTACGAGCAGTACTTC | CASSPPGTSAFSSYEQYF | TRBD2 | TRBJ2-7 | TRBV5-4
TGTGCCAGCACCGAGGGACATATTGGAAATCAGCCCCAGCATTTT | CASTEGHIGNQPQHF | NA | TRBJ1-5 | TRBV2
TGTGCCAGCAGCTTCCTCCCCGACAGACCTGAGCAGTACTTC | CASSFLPDRPEQYF | NA | TRBJ2-7 | TRBV7-9
TGTGCCAGCAGTTTATATTCTCCGTCGACTAACCAAGAGACCCAGTACTTC | CASSLYSPSTNQETQYF | NA | TRBJ2-5 | TRBV27
TGTGCCAGCAGCCCTGGACTAATAGGCTATGGCTACACCTTC | CASSPGLIGYGYTF | NA | TRBJ1-2 | TRBV5-8
TGTGCCTGGAGTGCTCAGATGGGCGAAAAACTGTTTTTT | CAWSAQMGEKLFF | NA | TRBJ1-4 | TRBV30
TGTGCCTGGAGTGACAACAGGGGAGTAGAGACCCAGTACTTC | CAWSDNRGVETQYF | TRBD1 | TRBJ2-5 | TRBV30
TGTGCCAGCAGTTTATTCGGCGGGAGCGACGAGCAGTACTTC | CASSLFGGSDEQYF | TRBD2 | TRBJ2-7 | TRBV27
TGTGCCAGCAGCTTAGGCGCAGGGCCCCCCTACGAGCAGTACTTC | CASSLGAGPPYEQYF | NA | TRBJ2-7 | TRBV7-9
TGTGCCAGCAGTATGGGAGGTGACTCTGGAAACACCATATATTTT | CASSMGGDSGNTIYF | NA | TRBJ1-3 | TRBV6-5
TGTGCCAGCAGTTTGATGCATCGAGACACTGAAGCTTTCTTT | CASSLMHRDTEAFF | NA | TRBJ1-1 | TRBV28
TGTGCCAGCTCACCAGTAAGCGGGACTACAGATACGCAGTATTTT | CASSPVSGTTDTQYF | TRBD2 | TRBJ2-3 | TRBV18
TGTGCCTGGAGTGCGAACACCGCCTTTAGCAATCAGCCCCAGCATTTT | CAWSANTAFSNQPQHF | NA | TRBJ1-5 | TRBV30
TGTGCCAGCAGTGAAGATGCGGGGAGCACAGATACGCAGTATTTT | CASSEDAGSTDTQYF | NA | TRBJ2-3 | TRBV6-4
TGTGCCAGCAGCCCTACGGGGGGATATAGCAATCAGCCCCAGCATTTT | CASSPTGGYSNQPQHF | NA | TRBJ1-5 | TRBV2
TGTGCCAGCAGTGTCCAGGGACAGGGCTTGGCTCAGCCCCAGCATTTT | CASSVQGQGLAQPQHF | TRBD1 | TRBJ1-5 | TRBV28
TGTGCCAGCAGCTTAGGACAGGACAATCAGCCCCAGCATTTT | CASSLGQDNQPQHF | NA | TRBJ1-5 | TRBV7-9
TGTGCCAGCAAGGCCAGGGGTTACGAGCAGTACTTC | CASKARGYEQYF | NA | TRBJ2-7 | TRBV6-4
TGTGCCAGCAGCGGGGGACTAGCGGACTCCGACAATGAGCAGTTCTTC | CASSGGLADSDNEQFF | TRBD2 | TRBJ2-1 | TRBV9
TGTGCCAGTACCTACGCGGCTGAAGCTTTCTTT | CASTYAAEAFF | NA | TRBJ1-1 | TRBV19